This T cell receptor beta chain is from a study of CD8 T cells in ankylosing spondylitis. One entry per CDR3 protein results from TCRdb running MiXCR on the 5' RACE reads. The table has about 250,000 distinct CDR3 sequences, around 32% seen once. The germline gives CDR1 SGDLS, CDR2 YYNGEE. This CDR3 is 16 amino acids long. Unmatched junction bases numbered 9, after V lost 3 bases and J lost 8 bases. Study outcomes and limitations: Disease-linked clones displayed a CD8+ phenotype and appeared relatively rarely in peripheral blood.

To note about this clonotype: Antigen: not known.

The receptor was derived from a male donor with ankylosing spondylitis or in good health (not recorded which). The chain carries TRBV9 and TRBJ2-6, with 9 bases that match TRBD1. Sequencing input: blood, either unsorted or a sorted T cell fraction (not recorded which). The CDR3 bases are TGTGCCAGCAGCGCCCGGGGTAACAGGGGGCCCAACGTCCTGACTTTC. Translating it yields CASSARGNRGPNVLTF. Using reference TRBV9 and TRBJ2-6 for the parts outside the CDR3, the full variable domain is DSGVTQTPKHLITATGQRVTLRCSPRSGDLSVYWYQQSLDQGLQFLIQYYNGEERAKGNILERFSAQQFPDLHSELNLSSLELGDSALYFCASSARGNRGPNVLTFGAGSRLTVL.